The 30 T cell receptor beta chains presented below share a single source sample, sequenced in a study of T-cell memory formation after mild COVID-19. Using its own MiXCR run on the 5' RACE reads, TCRdb lists one record per CDR3 protein. Of approximately 350,000 distinct CDR3 sequences in the sample, around 27% were seen once. Input material: PBMCs or a T cell subset sorted from them (not recorded which). Receptors were obtained from an adult woman who had mild COVID-19 (a few samples of this study predate the infection). Cell type and time point are not known.

This clonotype was seen at least ten times. The rearrangement uses TRBV7-2 and TRBJ2-4; D not certain. Germline values: CDR1 SGHTA, CDR2 FQGNSA. CDR3 length: 14 residues. Trimming shortened V by 5 bases and J by 0 bases, and 8 bases separated the two germline ends. The chain's CDR3 is CASSPQTAKNIQYF. DNA for the CDR3: TGTGCCAGCAGCCCACAGACAGCCAAAAACATTCAGTACTTC.

The rearrangement uses TRBV3-1 and TRBJ1-4, with TRBD1 identical over 8 bases. This CDR3 comprises 14 residues. Germline V gives CDR1 LGHDT, CDR2 YNNKEL (reference sequence). V trimming: 4 bases; J trimming: 4 bases; junction bases outside the gene matches: 2. The CDR3 region has the DNA TGTGCCAGCAGCCGGACAGGGATTAATGAAAAACTGTTTTTT. Translating gives CASSRTGINEKLFF.

CDR3 amino acids: CASKGLAHYEQYF. In nucleotides, the CDR3 is TGTGCCAGCAAAGGACTAGCACACTACGAGCAGTACTTC. The V and J genes are TRBV6-5 and TRBJ2-7; 8 positions match TRBD2. Trimming removed 7 bases from V and 3 bases from J; junction bases left unmatched: 5. This CDR3 comprises 13 residues. Germline values: CDR1 MNHEY, CDR2 SVGAGI.

This clonotype has a handful of counts. The chain couples TRBV29-1 to TRBJ2-4, with 8 bases lining up with TRBD1. The CDR3 loop spans 14 amino acids. The V segment lost 4 bases and the J segment 8 bases; nucleotides outside the gene matches: 10. The V gene's germline CDR1 is SQVTM and CDR2 ANQGSEA. The CDR3 nucleotides read TGCAGCGTTGTTTCAGGGGGCGCGGGGCACATTCAGTACTTC. Translation: CSVVSGGAGHIQYF.

V gene TRBV20-1 combines with J gene TRBJ2-1, with TRBD2 matching 7 bases. The CDR3 covers 16 residues. Germline V gene data show CDR1 as DFQATT and CDR2 as SNEGSKA (reference sequence). The V gene end was trimmed by 3 bases and the J gene end by 2 bases; junction bases not matched to a gene: 10. DNA of the CDR3: TGCAGTGCTAGGCGGCGCGGGCTAGCGGCCTACAATGAGCAGTTCTTC. It specifies CSARRRGLAAYNEQFF.

The chain employs TRBV11-2 and TRBJ2-2, with TRBD2 identical over 10 bases. This CDR3 spans 15 amino acids. The V segment lost 4 bases and the J segment 9 bases; nucleotides outside the gene matches: 8. Germline CDR1 reads SGHAT; CDR2 reads FQNNGV. CDR3 sequence reads: CASSSQLAGRRELFF. For the CDR3, the DNA is TGTGCCAGCAGCTCCCAACTAGCGGGACGAAGGGAGCTGTTTTTT.

V gene TRBV12-3 or TRBV12-4 combines with J gene TRBJ2-2, with D perhaps matching TRBD2 (6 bases). The CDR3 contains 18 residues. Trimming removed 0 bases from V and 2 bases from J, with 16 bases in between. CDR3 DNA sequence: TGTGCCAGCAGTTTAGCGCAGGGACTGTTACTTAACACCGGGGAGCTGTTTTTT. This translates into CASSLAQGLLLNTGELFF.

This chain connects TRBV29-1 to TRBJ2-1; 8 positions agree with TRBD1. The CDR3 is 11 residues long. The ends lost 8 bases at V and 5 bases at J; junction bases unmatched: 2. Germline V gives CDR1 SQVTM, CDR2 ANQGSEA. CDR3 in DNA: TGCAGCACGGGACAGGACAATGAGCAGTTCTTC. Translation gives CSTGQDNEQFF.

The chain has TRBV5-1 and TRBJ1-2, with 8 bases matching TRBD1. CDR3 length: 14 amino acids. Losses at the gene ends were 0 bases for V and 4 bases for J; bases not matched to a gene: 2. The germline V gene encodes CDR1 SGHRS and CDR2 YFSETQ. In nucleotides, the CDR3 is TGCGCCAGCAGCTTGGCCGGGACAGGCTATGGCTACACCTTC. Residues: CASSLAGTGYGYTF.

The chain couples TRBV29-1 to TRBJ1-2, with 9 positions matching TRBD1. This CDR3 has 12 amino acids. CDR1 SQVTM and CDR2 ANQGSEA come from the germline V gene. V lost 7 bases, J lost 5 bases, and 5 bases stayed unmatched. Written as DNA, the CDR3 is TGCAGCGATGTGGACAGGGGATATGGCTACACCTTC. This codes for CSDVDRGYGYTF.

The sample holds a few counts of this clonotype. The gene calls are TRBV7-3 and TRBJ2-5; TRBD2 aligns across 9 bases. This CDR3 spans 15 amino acids. V shed 3 bases and J 5 bases; nucleotides not matched to a gene: 7. Germline V lookup: CDR1 SGHTA, CDR2 FQGTGA. CDR3 protein: CASSFVAGDRETQYF. CDR3 in DNA: TGTGCCAGCAGCTTTGTAGCGGGAGATCGGGAGACCCAGTACTTC.

This CDR3 reads CAISEGGLAVGNEQFF. The CDR3 DNA sequence: TGTGCCATCAGTGAGGGTGGTCTAGCGGTGGGCAATGAGCAGTTCTTC. The rearrangement links TRBV10-3 to TRBJ2-1; 7 bases match TRBD2. CDR3 size: 16 residues. The J segment lost 6 bases and the V segment lost 2 bases, leaving 10 bases of the junction unmatched. Germline V gene sequence: CDR1 ENHRY, CDR2 SYGVKD.

The sample holds a few counts of this clonotype. The chain uses TRBV5-1 and TRBJ2-1; possible D gene TRBD2, 5 bases. V lost 4 bases to trimming and J lost 5 bases, with 16 bases between them. Germline loops: CDR1 SGHRS, CDR2 YFSETQ. This CDR3 comprises 15 residues. In nucleotides, the CDR3 is TGCGCCAGCAGCCCGCCGGAGGTCGGAGACAATGAGCAGTTCTTC. Amino acids: CASSPPEVGDNEQFF. Together with reference TRBV5-1 and TRBJ2-1, the CDR3 gives the full variable domain: KAGVTQTPRYLIKTRGQQVTLSCSPISGHRSVSWYQQTPGQGLQFLFEYFSETQRNKGNFPGRFSGRQFSNSRSEMNVSTLELGDSALYLCASSPPEVGDNEQFFGPGTRLTVL.

This clonotype appeared a few times. This chain links TRBV7-3 with TRBJ2-7; 12 bases are shared with TRBD1. The CDR3 loop spans 14 amino acids. Germline V gives CDR1 SGHTA, CDR2 FQGTGA. V dropped 3 bases and J dropped 7; count of bases not matched to a gene: 4. The CDR3 DNA reads TGTGCCAGCAGCTTCGGGACAGGGGGCGCGGAGCAGTACTTC. Translating gives CASSFGTGGAEQYF.

The chain employs TRBV4-3 and TRBJ2-1; 8 nucleotides agree with TRBD1. V shed 1 base and J 4 bases; nucleotides not matched to a gene: 3. The CDR3 sequence is 15 residues long. CDR1 LGHNA and CDR2 YSLEER come from the germline V gene. The CDR3, as DNA: TGCGCCAGCAGCCAAGCCAGGGGGCCTTACAATGAGCAGTTCTTC. Amino acids: CASSQARGPYNEQFF.

This rearrangement joins TRBV7-8 to TRBJ2-2, with TRBD2 matching 9 bases. Germline V gene sequence: CDR1 SGHVS, CDR2 FQNEAQ. V lost 0 bases to trimming and J lost 7 bases; unmatched junction nucleotides: 6. The CDR3 is 16 residues long. The DNA of the CDR3 is TGTGCCAGCAGCTTAGCTGGCGGGGGGGCTAGCGGGGAGCTGTTTTTT. It is translated as CASSLAGGGASGELFF.

The CDR3 DNA reads as TGTGCCACCAGCAGAGGTGTAGGGACTAGCGGGGGCCCGCAGTATTTT. It encodes CATSRGVGTSGGPQYF. This chain links TRBV15 with TRBJ2-3, with TRBD2 matching over 14 bases. Per germline, CDR1 LNHNV and CDR2 YYDKDF (reference sequence). Unmatched junction bases numbered 7, after V lost 1 base and J lost 10 bases. This CDR3 has 16 amino acids.

The V call is TRBV7-9, the J call TRBJ2-1; a possible D gene is TRBD2 (6 bases). Trimming took off 4 bases at V and 2 bases at J, with 15 bases between the two ends. The CDR3 is 16 amino acids. Looked up from germline, CDR1 is SEHNR and CDR2 is FQNEAQ (reference sequence). The CDR3 sequence: CASSSHSGATYNEQFF. CDR3 nucleotides: TGTGCCAGCAGCTCGCATAGCGGAGCTACCTACAATGAGCAGTTCTTC.

J is TRBJ2-7 and V is TRBV29-1, with D uncertain. Germline values: CDR1 SQVTM, CDR2 ANQGSEA. The V end lost 0 bases, the J end lost 5 bases, and 8 bases lay between the germline ends. The CDR3 totals 12 residues. CDR3 nucleotide sequence: TGCAGCGTTGAAGACGCAAGGGACGAGCAGTACTTC. Residues: CSVEDARDEQYF.

The V call is TRBV7-8, the J call TRBJ2-3; TRBD2 matches at 11 bases. The CDR3 covers 18 residues. Losses at the gene ends were 1 base for V and 0 bases for J; bases not matched to a gene: 6. Germline V gene lookup returns CDR1 SGHVS and CDR2 FQNEAQ. The CDR3 coding sequence is TGTGCCAGCAGCTTAGGTCCGGGACTAGCGGCTAGCACAGATACGCAGTATTTT. Translated: CASSLGPGLAASTDTQYF.

This clonotype was seen a handful of times. The rearrangement uses TRBV20-1 and TRBJ2-7; D remains ambiguous. With 1 base removed from V and 0 bases from J, the gap between germline ends came to 10 bases. CDR1 and CDR2 (germline): DFQATT, SNEGSKA (reference sequence). The CDR3 runs 14 residues. CDR3 bases: TGCAGTGCTAGAGGTCCAGCAATCTCCTACGAGCAGTACTTC. This codes for CSARGPAISYEQYF.

This clonotype was seen a handful of times. The chain carries TRBV5-6 and TRBJ2-4; no clear D. The length of the CDR3 is 15 residues. The V end was cut by 3 bases, the J end by 7 bases, with 17 bases between. Germline V gene lookup returns CDR1 SGHDT and CDR2 YYEEEE. This CDR3 is CASSSTKRIRNIQYF. The DNA for the CDR3 is TGTGCCAGCAGCTCGACCAAGAGGATTAGGAACATTCAGTACTTC.

This clonotype was counted a few times. The chain uses TRBV29-1 and TRBJ2-1; 7 bases map to TRBD2. Germline-derived CDR1 and CDR2 are SQVTM and ANQGSEA. This CDR3 is built from 14 residues. Trimming took 3 bases from V and 0 from J; bases not matched to a gene: 2. The chain's CDR3 is CSVEGEGSYNEQFF. CDR3 coding DNA: TGCAGCGTTGAGGGGGAGGGCTCCTACAATGAGCAGTTCTTC.

The table lists this clonotype with many counts. The genes are TRBV12-3 or TRBV12-4 and TRBJ2-7; 9 bases are a match to TRBD1. The CDR3 extends over 15 amino acids. The junction had 6 bases not matched to a gene; V was cut back by 5 bases and J by 1 base. The CDR3: CASSGGQGNSYEQYF. In DNA, the CDR3 is TGTGCCAGCAGTGGGGGACAGGGCAATTCCTACGAGCAGTACTTC.

This sequence joins TRBV20-1 and TRBJ1-2, with 9 bases aligning to TRBD1. Trimming at V came to 6 bases and at J to 2 bases, leaving 4 bases not matched to a gene. There are 13 residues in the CDR3. CDR1 DFQATT and CDR2 SNEGSKA come from the germline V gene (reference sequence). The CDR3 DNA reads TGCAGTGCCGACGACAGGGGGAACTATGGCTACACCTTC. This translates into CSADDRGNYGYTF.

This clonotype was observed many times. This chain uses TRBV9 with TRBJ1-6; D may be TRBD1 (6 bases). V lost 4 bases and J 5 bases, leaving 19 bases between the germline ends. The CDR3 loop spans 17 amino acids. CDR1 SGDLS and CDR2 YYNGEE come from the germline V gene. The CDR3 bases are TGTGCCAGCAGCCCACGTTCGGGACAATGGAATAATTCACCCCTCCACTTT. This sequence encodes CASSPRSGQWNNSPLHF.

The DNA for the CDR3 is TGTGCCAGCAGCCCCCGTCCGCCGGGGACGAACACTGAAGCTTTCTTT. Encoded protein: CASSPRPPGTNTEAFF. The rearrangement links TRBV7-2 to TRBJ1-1, with TRBD1 as a possible D gene (5 bases). This CDR3 is 16 amino acids long. Trimming took 5 bases from V and 1 from J, leaving 17 bases between them. Germline V gene lookup returns CDR1 SGHTA and CDR2 FQGNSA. Looking up the rest from reference TRBV7-2 and TRBJ1-1 gives the full variable domain: GAGVSQSPSNKVTEKGKDVELRCDPISGHTALYWYRQSLGQGLEFLIYFQGNSAPDKSGLPSDRFSAERTGGSVSTLTIQRTQQEDSAVYLCASSPRPPGTNTEAFFGQGTRLTVV.

This chain's CDR3 is CASSLFSSTDTQYF. In DNA form, the CDR3 reads TGTGCCAGCAGCTTATTTAGCAGCACAGATACGCAGTATTTT. The chain links TRBV5-6 to TRBJ2-3; D is unresolved. V was trimmed by 2 bases and J by 0 bases, leaving 7 bases between them. Germline loops: CDR1 SGHDT, CDR2 YYEEEE. This CDR3 spans 14 amino acids.

The chain employs TRBV2 and TRBJ1-2; D perhaps matches TRBD1 (5 bases). The CDR3 length is 14 residues. V shed 7 bases and J shed 4 bases, with 16 bases lying between them. In germline, CDR1 is SNHLY, CDR2 FYNNEI. The chain's CDR3 is CASKLGLPGYGYTF. The CDR3 region has the DNA TGTGCCAGCAAGTTGGGGCTTCCAGGCTATGGCTACACCTTC.

The chain is built from TRBV6-5 and TRBJ2-3, with D possibly matching TRBD2 (5 bases). Germline V gene data show CDR1 as MNHEY and CDR2 as SVGAGI. The CDR3 is 13 amino acids. The germline V and J ends were trimmed by 6 bases and 5 bases, with 12 bases remaining between them. As DNA, the CDR3 is TGTGCCAGCAGGAACCCTGCGGGAGATACGCAGTATTTT. Translating gives CASRNPAGDTQYF.